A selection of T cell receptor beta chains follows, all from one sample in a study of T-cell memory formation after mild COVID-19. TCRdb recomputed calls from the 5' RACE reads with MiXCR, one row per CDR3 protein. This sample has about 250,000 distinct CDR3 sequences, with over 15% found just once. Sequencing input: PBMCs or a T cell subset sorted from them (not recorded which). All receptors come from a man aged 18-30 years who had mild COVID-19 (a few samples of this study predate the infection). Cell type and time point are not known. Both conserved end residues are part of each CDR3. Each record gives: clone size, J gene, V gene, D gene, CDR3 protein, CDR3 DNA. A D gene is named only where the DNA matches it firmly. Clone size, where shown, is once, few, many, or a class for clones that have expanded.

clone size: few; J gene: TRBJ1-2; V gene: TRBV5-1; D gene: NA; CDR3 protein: CASSLAVKLEDYTF; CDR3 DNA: TGCGCCAGCAGCTTGGCCGTGAAGCTCGAGGACTACACCTTC
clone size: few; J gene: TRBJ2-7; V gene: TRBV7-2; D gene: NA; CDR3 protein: CASSPDGYEQYF; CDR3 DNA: TGTGCCAGCAGCCCGGACGGCTACGAGCAGTACTTC
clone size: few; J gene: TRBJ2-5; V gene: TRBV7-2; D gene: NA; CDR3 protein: CASSFGVGRSETQYF; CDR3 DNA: TGTGCCAGCAGCTTCGGCGTAGGGAGGTCGGAGACCCAGTACTTC
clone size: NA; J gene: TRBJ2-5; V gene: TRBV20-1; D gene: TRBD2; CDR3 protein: CSAPRQRGGYQETQYF; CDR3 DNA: TGCAGTGCTCCGAGGCAGCGGGGGGGATACCAAGAGACCCAGTACTTC
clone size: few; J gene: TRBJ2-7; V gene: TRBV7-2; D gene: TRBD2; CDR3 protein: CASMGLAGGREQYF; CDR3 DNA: TGTGCCAGCATGGGGCTAGCGGGGGGCAGAGAGCAGTACTTC
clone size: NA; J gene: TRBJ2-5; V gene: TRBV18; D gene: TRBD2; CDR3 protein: CASSPGLEVETQYF; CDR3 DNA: TGTGCCAGCTCACCGGGACTAGAGGTCGAGACCCAGTACTTC
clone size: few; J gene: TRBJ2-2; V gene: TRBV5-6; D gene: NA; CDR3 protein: CASSLVTPGTGELFF; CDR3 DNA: TGTGCCAGCAGCTTGGTCACCCCGGGCACCGGGGAGCTGTTTTTT
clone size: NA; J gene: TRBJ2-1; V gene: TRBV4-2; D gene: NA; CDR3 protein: CASSQDNTDYNEQFF; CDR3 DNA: TGTGCCAGCAGCCAAGATAACACAGACTACAATGAGCAGTTCTTC
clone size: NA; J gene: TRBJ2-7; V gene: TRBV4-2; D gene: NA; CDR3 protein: CASSQDSGTGVEQYF; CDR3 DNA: TGTGCCAGCAGCCAAGATTCTGGAACCGGGGTCGAGCAGTACTTC
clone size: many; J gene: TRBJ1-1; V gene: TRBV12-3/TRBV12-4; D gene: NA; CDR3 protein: CASSNTGSPGTEAFF; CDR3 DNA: TGTGCCAGCAGTAATACGGGCTCCCCGGGCACTGAAGCTTTCTTT
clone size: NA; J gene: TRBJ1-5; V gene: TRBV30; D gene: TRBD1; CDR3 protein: CAWSGQGEQPQHF; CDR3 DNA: TGTGCCTGGAGTGGGCAGGGGGAACAGCCCCAGCATTTT
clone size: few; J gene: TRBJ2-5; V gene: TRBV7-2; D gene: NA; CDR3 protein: CASSLKLPSGGGTQYF; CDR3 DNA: TGTGCCAGCAGCCTGAAATTGCCTTCCGGGGGTGGGACCCAGTACTTC
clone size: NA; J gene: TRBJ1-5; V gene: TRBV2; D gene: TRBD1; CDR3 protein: CASSATGNQPQHF; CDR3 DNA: TGTGCCAGCAGTGCGACAGGGAATCAGCCCCAGCATTTT
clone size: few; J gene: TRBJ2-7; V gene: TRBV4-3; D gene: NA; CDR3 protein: CASSQDWGESTFEQYF; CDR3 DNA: TGCGCCAGCAGCCAAGATTGGGGGGAGTCCACTTTCGAGCAGTACTTC
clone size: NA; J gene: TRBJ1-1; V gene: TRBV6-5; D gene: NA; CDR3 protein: CASSYSWPNTEAFF; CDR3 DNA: TGTGCCAGCAGTTACTCGTGGCCGAACACTGAAGCTTTCTTT
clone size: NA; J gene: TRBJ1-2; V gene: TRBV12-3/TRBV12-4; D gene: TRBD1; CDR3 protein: CASSYVDRGYGYTF; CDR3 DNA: TGTGCCAGCAGTTATGTCGACAGGGGGTATGGCTACACCTTC
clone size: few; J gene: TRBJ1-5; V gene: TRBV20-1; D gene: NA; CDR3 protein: CSARAPLQPQHF; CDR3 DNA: TGCAGTGCTAGAGCCCCGTTACAGCCCCAGCATTTT
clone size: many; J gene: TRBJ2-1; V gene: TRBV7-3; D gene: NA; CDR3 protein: CASSRMGGEQFF; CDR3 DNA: TGTGCCAGCAGCCGGATGGGGGGTGAGCAGTTCTTC
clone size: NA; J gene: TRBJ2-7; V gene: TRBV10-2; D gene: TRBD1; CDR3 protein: CATRTGGLSSYEQYF; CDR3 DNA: TGCGCCACCCGGACAGGGGGACTTAGCTCCTACGAGCAGTACTTC
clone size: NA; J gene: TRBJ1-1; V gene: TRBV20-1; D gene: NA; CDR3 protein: CSAGGHMNTEAFF; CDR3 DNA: TGCAGTGCTGGAGGACACATGAACACTGAAGCTTTCTTT
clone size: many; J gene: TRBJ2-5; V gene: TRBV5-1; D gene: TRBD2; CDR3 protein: CASSSTSGAETQYF; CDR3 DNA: TGCGCCAGCAGCTCGACTAGCGGTGCGGAGACCCAGTACTTC
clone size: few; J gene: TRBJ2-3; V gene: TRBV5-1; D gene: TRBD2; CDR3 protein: CASSLERGSTDTQYF; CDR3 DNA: TGCGCCAGCAGCCTCGAGCGGGGTAGCACAGATACGCAGTATTTT
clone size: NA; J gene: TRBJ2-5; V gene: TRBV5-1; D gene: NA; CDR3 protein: CASSLIGTGGQTQYF; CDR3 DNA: TGCGCCAGCAGCTTGATAGGAACCGGCGGGCAGACCCAGTACTTC
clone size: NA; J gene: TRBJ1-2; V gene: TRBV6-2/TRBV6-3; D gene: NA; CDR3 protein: CASSEGETYGYTF; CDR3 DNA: TGTGCCAGCTCCGAGGGGGAGACCTATGGCTACACCTTC
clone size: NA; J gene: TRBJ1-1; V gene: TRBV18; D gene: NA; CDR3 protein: CASSPGAPNTEAFF; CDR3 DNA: TGTGCCAGCTCACCAGGGGCCCCGAACACTGAAGCTTTCTTT